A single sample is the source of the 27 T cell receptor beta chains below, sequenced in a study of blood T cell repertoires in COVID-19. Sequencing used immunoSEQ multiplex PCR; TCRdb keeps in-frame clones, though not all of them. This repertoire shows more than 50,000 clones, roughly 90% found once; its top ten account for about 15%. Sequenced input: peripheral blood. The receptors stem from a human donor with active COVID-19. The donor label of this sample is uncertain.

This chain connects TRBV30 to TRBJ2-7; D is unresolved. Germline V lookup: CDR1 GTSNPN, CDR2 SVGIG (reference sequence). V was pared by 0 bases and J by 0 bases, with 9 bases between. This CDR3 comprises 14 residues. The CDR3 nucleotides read TGTGCCTGGAGTGTGGCCAGTTTCTCCTACGAGCAGTACTTC. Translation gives CAWSVASFSYEQYF. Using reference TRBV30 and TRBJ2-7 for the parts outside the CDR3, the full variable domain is SQTIHQWPATLVQPVGSPLSLECTVEGTSNPNLYWYRQAAGRGLQLLFYSVGIGQISSEVPQNLSASRPQDRQFILSSKKLLLSDSGFYLCAWSVASFSYEQYFGPGTRLTVT.

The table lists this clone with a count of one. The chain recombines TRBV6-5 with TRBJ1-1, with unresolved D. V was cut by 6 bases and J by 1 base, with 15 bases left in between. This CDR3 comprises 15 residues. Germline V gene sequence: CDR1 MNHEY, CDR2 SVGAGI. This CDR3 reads CASSGAARGNTEAFF. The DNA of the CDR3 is TGTGCCAGCAGCGGAGCGGCTCGAGGGAACACTGAAGCTTTCTTT.

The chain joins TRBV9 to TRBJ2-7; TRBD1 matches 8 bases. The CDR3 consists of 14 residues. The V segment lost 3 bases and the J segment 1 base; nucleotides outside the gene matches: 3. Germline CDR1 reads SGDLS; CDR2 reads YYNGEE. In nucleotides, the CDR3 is TGTGCCAGCAGCGGAACAGGGGGTTCCTACGAGCAGTACTTC. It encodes CASSGTGGSYEQYF.

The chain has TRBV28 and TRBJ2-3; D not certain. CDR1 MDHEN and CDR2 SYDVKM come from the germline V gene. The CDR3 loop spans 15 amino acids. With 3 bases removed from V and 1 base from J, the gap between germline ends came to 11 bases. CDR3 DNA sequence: TGTGCCAGCAGTTTGGCCTCGTCCCGCACAGATACGCAGTATTTT. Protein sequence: CASSLASSRTDTQYF.

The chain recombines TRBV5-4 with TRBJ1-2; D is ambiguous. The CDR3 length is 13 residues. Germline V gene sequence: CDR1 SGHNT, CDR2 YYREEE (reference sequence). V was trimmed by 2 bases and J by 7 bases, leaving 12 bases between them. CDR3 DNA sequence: TGTGCCAGCAGCTTTGTGGGCGCATGTGGCTACACCTTC. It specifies CASSFVGACGYTF.

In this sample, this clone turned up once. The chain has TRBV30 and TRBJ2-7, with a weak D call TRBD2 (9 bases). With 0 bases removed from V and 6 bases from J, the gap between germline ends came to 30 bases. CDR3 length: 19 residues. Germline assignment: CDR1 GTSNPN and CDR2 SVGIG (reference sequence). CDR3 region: CAWSVMGQGAVAGVGEQYF. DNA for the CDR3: TGTGCCTGGAGTGTAATGGGTCAGGGGGCCGTAGCGGGAGTCGGCGAGCAGTACTTC.

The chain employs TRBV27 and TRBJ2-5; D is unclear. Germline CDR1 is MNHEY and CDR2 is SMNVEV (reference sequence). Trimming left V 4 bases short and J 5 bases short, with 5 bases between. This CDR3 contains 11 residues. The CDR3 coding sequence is TGTGCCAGCAGTTCCCTCGAGACCCAGTACTTC. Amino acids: CASSSLETQYF.

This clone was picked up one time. The CDR3: CASSGGLAGNNEQFF. As DNA, the CDR3 is TGTGCCAGCAGCGGGGGACTAGCGGGGAACAATGAGCAGTTCTTC. The J gene is TRBJ2-1, the V gene TRBV7-9, with 13 bases lining up with TRBD2. Trimming took 5 bases from V and 5 from J; bases not matched to a gene: 3. The CDR3 is 15 residues long. Germline V gene lookup returns CDR1 SEHNR and CDR2 FQNEAQ (reference sequence). The whole variable domain, remainder taken from reference TRBV7-9 and TRBJ2-1, is DTGVSQNPRHKITKRGQNVTFRCDPISEHNRLYWYRQTLGQGPEFLTYFQNEAQLEKSRLLSDRFSAERPKGSFSTLEIQRTEQGDSAMYLCASSGGLAGNNEQFFGPGTRLTVL.

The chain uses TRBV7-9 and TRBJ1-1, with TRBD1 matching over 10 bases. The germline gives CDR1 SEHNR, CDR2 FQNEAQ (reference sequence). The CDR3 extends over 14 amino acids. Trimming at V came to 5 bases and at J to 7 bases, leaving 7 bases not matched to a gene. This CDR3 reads CASSPEGDRGEAFF. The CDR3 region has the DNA TGTGCCAGCAGCCCCGAAGGGGACAGGGGTGAAGCTTTCTTT.

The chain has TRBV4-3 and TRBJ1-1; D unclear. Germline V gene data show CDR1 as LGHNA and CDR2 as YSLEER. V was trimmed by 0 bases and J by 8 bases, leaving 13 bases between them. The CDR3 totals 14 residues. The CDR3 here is CASSQDSRGVEAFF. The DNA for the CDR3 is TGCGCCAGCAGCCAAGATAGTAGAGGCGTCGAAGCTTTCTTT.

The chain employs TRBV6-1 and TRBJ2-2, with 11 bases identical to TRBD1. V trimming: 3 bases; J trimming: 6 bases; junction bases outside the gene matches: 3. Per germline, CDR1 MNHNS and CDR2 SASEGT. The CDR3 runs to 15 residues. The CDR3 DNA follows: TGTGCCAGCAGTGATGGGACAGGGGGTTCCGGGGAGCTGTTTTTT. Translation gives CASSDGTGGSGELFF.

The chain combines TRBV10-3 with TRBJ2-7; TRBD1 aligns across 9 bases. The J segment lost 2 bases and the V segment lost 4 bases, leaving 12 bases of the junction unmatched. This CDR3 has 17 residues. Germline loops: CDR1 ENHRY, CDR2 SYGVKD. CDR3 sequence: CAISGNDPGTGTYEQYF. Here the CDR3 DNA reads TGTGCCATCAGTGGTAATGACCCCGGGACAGGGACCTACGAGCAGTACTTC.

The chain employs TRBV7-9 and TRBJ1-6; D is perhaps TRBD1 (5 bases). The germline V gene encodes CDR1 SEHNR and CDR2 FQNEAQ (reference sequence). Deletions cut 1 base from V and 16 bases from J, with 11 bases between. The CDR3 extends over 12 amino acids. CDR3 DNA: TGTGCCAGCAGCTTAGACACAGGTCGTCTCCACTTT. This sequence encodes CASSLDTGRLHF.

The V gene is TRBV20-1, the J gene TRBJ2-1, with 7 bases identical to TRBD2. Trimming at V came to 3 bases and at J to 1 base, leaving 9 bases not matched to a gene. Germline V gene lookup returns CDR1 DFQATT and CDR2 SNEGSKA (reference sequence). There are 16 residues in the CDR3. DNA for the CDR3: TGCAGTGCTAGTTCGGGGGGACTGAGGTCCTACAATGAGCAGTTCTTC. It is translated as CSASSGGLRSYNEQFF.

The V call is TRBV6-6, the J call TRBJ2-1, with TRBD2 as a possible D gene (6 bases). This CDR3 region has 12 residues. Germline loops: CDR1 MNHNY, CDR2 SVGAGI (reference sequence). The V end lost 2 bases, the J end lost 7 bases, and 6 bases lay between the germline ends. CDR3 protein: CASSYGGNEQFF. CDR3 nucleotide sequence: TGTGCCAGCAGTTACGGAGGGAATGAGCAGTTCTTC.

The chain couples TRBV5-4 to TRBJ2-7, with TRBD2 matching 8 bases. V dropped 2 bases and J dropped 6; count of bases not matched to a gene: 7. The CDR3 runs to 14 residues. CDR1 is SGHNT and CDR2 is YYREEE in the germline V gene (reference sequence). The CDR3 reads CASSFTGTSGEQYF. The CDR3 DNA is TGTGCCAGCAGCTTTACCGGGACTAGTGGCGAGCAGTACTTC.

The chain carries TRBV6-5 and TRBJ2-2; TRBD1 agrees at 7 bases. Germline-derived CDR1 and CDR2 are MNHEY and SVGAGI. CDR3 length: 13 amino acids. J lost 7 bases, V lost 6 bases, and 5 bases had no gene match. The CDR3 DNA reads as TGTGCCAGCAGAACAGGGGCCGTCGGGGAGCTGTTTTTT. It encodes CASRTGAVGELFF.

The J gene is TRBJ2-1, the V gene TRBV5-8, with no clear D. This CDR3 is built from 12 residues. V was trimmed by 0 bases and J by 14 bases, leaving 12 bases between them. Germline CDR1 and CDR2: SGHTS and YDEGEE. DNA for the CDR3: TGTGCCAGCAGCTTGGCCCGGAGATTTAAGTTCTTC. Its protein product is CASSLARRFKFF.

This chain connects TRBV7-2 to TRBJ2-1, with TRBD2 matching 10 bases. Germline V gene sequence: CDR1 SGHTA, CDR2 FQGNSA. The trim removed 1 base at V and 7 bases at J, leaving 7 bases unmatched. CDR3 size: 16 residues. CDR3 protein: CASSLGGGTSENEQFF. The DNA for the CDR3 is TGTGCCAGCAGCTTAGGGGGTGGGACTAGCGAAAATGAGCAGTTCTTC. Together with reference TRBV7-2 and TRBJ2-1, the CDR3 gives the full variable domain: GAGVSQSPSNKVTEKGKDVELRCDPISGHTALYWYRQSLGQGLEFLIYFQGNSAPDKSGLPSDRFSAERTGGSVSTLTIQRTQQEDSAVYLCASSLGGGTSENEQFFGPGTRLTVL.

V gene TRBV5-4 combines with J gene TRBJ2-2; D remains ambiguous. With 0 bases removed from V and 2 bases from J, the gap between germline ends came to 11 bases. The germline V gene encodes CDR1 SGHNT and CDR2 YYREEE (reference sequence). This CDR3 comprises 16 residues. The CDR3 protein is CASSLEGTVNTGELFF. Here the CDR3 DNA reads TGTGCCAGCAGCTTGGAAGGCACAGTTAACACCGGGGAGCTGTTTTTT.

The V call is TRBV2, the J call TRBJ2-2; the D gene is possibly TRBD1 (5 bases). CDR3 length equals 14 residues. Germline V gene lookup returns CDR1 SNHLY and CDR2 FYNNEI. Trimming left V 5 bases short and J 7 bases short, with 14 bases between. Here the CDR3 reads CASSRGRGGGELFF. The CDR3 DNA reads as TGTGCCAGCAGTAGGGGAAGGGGCGGCGGGGAGCTGTTTTTT.

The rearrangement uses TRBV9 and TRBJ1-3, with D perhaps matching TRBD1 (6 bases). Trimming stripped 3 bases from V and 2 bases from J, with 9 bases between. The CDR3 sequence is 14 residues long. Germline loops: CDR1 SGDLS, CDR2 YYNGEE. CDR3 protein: CASSATGAGNTIYF. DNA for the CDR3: TGTGCCAGCAGCGCGACAGGAGCTGGAAACACCATATATTTT.

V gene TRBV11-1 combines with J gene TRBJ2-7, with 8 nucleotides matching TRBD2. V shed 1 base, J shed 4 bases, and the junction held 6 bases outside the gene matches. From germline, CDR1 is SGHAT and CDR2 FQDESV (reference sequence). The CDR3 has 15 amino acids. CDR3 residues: CASSLVSGIGYEQYF. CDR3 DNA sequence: TGTGCCAGCAGCTTAGTTAGCGGGATCGGTTACGAGCAGTACTTC.

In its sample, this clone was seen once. The CDR3: CASSQLAVNGTYEQYV. In nucleotides, the CDR3 is TGCGCCAGCAGTCAGCTAGCGGTCAATGGCACCTACGAGCAGTACGTC. V usage is TRBV23-1 and J usage is TRBJ2-7; 7 bases fit TRBD2. TRBV23-1 carries the ORF label, with uncertain function. Trimming cost V 3 bases and J 2 bases; bases outside gene matches: 10. CDR3 length equals 16 residues.

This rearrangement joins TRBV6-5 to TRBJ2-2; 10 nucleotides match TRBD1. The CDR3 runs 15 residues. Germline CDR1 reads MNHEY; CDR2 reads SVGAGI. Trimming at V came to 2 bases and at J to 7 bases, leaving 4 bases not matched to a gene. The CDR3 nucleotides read TGTGCCAGCAGTTACGAGGGACAGGGGAGCGGGGAGCTGTTTTTT. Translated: CASSYEGQGSGELFF.

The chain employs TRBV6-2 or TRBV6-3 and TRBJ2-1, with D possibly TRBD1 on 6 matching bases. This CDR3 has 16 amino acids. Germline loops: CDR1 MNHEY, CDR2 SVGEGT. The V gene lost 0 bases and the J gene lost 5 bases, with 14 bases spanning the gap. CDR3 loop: CASSYSKGTLDNEQFF. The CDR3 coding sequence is TGTGCCAGCAGTTACTCGAAAGGGACACTTGACAATGAGCAGTTCTTC.

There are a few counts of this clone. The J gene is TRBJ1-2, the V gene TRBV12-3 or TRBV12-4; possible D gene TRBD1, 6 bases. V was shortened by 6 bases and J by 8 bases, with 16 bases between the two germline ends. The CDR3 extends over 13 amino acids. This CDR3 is CASRDGYRAGYTF. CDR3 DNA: TGTGCCAGCAGGGATGGTTACAGGGCCGGCTACACCTTC.